This T cell receptor beta chain was identified during a study of blood T cell repertoires in COVID-19. This table comes from immunoSEQ multiplex PCR, and its TCRdb copy is limited to in-frame clones, with some not included. The table includes about 11,000 clones, 70% to 85% detected once. CDR1 and CDR2 (germline): SGDLS, YYNGEE. The CDR3 is 12 residues long. The germline V and J ends were trimmed by 4 bases and 4 bases, with 8 bases remaining between them. This sequence originates from a man aged 55 to 70 with COVID-19, enrolled during active disease. The chain employs TRBV9 and TRBJ1-1, with D uncertain. Material: peripheral blood. CDR3 amino acids: CASSPRGTEAFF. CDR3 coding DNA: TGTGCCAGCAGCCCCCGGGGCACTGAAGCTTTCTTT.